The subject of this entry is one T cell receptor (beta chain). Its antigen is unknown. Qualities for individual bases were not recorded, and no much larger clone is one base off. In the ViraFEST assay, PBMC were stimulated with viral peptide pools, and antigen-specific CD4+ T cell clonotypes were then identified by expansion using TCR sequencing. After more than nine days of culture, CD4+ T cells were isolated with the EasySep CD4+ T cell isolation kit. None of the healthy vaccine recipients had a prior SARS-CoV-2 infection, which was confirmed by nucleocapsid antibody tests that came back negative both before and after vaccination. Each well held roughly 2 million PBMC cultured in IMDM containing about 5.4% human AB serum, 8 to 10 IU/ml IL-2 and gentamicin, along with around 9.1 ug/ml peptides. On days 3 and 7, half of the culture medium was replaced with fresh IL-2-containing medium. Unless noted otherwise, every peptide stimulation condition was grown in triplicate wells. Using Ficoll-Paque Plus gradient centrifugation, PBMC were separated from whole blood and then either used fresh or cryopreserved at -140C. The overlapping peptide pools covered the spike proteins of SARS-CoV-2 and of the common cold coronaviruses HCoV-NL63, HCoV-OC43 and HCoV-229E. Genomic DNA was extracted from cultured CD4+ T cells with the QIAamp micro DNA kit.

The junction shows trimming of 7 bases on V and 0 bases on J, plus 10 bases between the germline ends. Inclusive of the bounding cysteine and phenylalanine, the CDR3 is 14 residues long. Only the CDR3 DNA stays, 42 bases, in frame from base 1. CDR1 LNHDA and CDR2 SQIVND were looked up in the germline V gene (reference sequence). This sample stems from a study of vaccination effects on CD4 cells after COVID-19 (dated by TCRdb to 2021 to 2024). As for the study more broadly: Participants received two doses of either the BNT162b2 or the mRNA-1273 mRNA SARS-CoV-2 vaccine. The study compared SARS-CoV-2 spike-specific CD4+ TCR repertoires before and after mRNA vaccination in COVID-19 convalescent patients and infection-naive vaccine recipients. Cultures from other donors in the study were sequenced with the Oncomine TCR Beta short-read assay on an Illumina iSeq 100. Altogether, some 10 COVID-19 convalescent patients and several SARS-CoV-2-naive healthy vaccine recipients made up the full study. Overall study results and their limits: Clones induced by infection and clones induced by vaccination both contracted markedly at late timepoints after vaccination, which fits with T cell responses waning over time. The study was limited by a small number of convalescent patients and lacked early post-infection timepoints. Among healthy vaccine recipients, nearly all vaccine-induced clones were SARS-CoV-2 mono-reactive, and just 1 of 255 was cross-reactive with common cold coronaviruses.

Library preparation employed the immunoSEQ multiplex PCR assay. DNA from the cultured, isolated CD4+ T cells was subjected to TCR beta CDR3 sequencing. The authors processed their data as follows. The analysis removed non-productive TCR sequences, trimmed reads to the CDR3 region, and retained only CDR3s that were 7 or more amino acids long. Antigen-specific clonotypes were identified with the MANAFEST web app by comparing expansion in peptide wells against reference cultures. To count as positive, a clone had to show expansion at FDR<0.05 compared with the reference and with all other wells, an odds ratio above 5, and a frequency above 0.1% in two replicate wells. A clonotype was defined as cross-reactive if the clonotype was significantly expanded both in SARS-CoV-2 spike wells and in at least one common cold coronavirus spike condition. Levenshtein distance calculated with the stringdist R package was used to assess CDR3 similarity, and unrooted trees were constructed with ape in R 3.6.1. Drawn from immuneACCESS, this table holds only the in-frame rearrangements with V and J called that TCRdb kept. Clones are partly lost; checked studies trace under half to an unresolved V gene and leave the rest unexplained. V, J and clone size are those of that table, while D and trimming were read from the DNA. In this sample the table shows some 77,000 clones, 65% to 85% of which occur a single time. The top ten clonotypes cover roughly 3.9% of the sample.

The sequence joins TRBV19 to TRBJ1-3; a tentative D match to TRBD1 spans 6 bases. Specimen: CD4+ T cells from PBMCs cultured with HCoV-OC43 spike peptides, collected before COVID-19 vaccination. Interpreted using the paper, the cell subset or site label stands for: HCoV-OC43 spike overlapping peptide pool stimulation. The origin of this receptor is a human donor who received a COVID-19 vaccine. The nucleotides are TGTGCCAGTACCACAGGGTCCTCTGGAAACACCATATATTTT. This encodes CASTTGSSGNTIYF.